The T cell receptor beta chain under discussion was sequenced for a study of blood T cell repertoires in COVID-19 (dated by TCRdb to 2020 to 2021). About the investigation overall: The collaborator samples originated in the United States, Italy and Spain and spanned the acute and convalescent phases of COVID-19. The prospective study material was composed of cDNA or gDNA derived from T cells, B-cell-depleted T cells, or PBMCs. Deeply sampled blood TCRbeta repertoires from subjects exposed to, actively infected with, or recovered from COVID-19 were included in the dataset. A freely available public database, intended as a resource for researchers studying the immune response to SARS-CoV-2, is where the repertoires were released. Samples were obtained from the ongoing ImmuneRACE study (first 160 participants) and from over 1,000 subjects provided by 6 global collaborators. Sample metadata almost always included a de-identified subject ID, COVID-19 status, age in years and sex. Where HLA class I and class II types were available, the types were taken from metadata supplied by the sample provider, not from assay-based typing.

TCRbeta CDR3 regions were amplified from genomic DNA using the immunoSEQ Assay, a bias-controlled multiplex PCR. The paper's data handling went like this. The number of nucleated cells in each sample was estimated by amplification of reference gene primers within the assay. Sequence reads were collapsed and filtered to measure the absolute abundance of every unique TCRbeta CDR3 rearrangement. For each sample, productive Simpson clonality was calculated by taking the square root of Simpson's diversity index across productive rearrangements. This is the immuneACCESS table as TCRdb keeps it, with only in-frame sequences that have V and J called. A part of the clones is gone; compared with another copy, unresolved V genes explain less than half, and the rest is unexplained. V and J calls plus clone size are reproduced from that table; the DNA served to infer D and trimming. The sample has some 170,000 clones on record, about 80% of them singletons. The ten largest clones add up to over 7.5% of the sample.

About this clone: Its specific antigen is unknown. The sample holds no much larger clone one base away, and base qualities are not on file.

Broad study findings and their caveats: The amount of clinical and demographic metadata varied by source and participant and was provided uncurated.

Whole blood was collected in K2EDTA tubes by collaborating institutions according to the institutions' own protocols. For TCRbeta analysis, collaborators shipped samples as frozen whole blood, isolated PBMCs, or DNA extracted from either of those sample types. The germline V gene supplies CDR1 SGHDT and CDR2 YYEEEE. V gives up 4 bases and J gives up 5 bases, and the segment between their germline ends measures 15 bases. Its CDR3 holds 14 amino acids, cysteine through phenylalanine. Just the 42-base CDR3 DNA is kept, in frame starting at base 1. This receptor chain uses TRBV5-6 and TRBJ1-2; no D gene is confidently identified. Sequenced: peripheral blood. The clonotype originates from a woman aged 70-85 years with acute or convalescent COVID-19. The nucleotide sequence is TGTGCCAGCAGCCCCCCCGAACAGCCATATGGCTACACCTTC. It translates to CASSPPEQPYGYTF.